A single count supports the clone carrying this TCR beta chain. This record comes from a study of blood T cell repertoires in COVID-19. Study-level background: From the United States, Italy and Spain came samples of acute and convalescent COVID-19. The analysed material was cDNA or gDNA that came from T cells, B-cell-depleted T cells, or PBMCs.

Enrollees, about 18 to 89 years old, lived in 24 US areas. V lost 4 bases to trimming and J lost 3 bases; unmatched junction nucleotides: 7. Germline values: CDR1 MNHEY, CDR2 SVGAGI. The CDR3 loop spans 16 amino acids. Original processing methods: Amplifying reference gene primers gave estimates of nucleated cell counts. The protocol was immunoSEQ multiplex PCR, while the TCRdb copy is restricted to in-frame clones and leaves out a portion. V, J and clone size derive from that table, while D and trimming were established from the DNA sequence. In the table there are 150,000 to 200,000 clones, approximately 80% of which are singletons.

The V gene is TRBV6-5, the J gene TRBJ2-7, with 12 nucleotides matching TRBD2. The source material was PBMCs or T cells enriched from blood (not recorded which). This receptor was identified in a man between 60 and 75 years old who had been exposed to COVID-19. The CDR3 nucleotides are TGTGCCAGCAGTTCCCCCGGGACTAGCGGGCACTACGAGCAGTACTTC. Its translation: CASSSPGTSGHYEQYF.